Given below is one T cell receptor (beta chain) in context. This clonotype was counted only a few times. Its recognized antigen is unknown. Per-nucleotide qualities are absent, and no much larger clonotype sits a single base away. Synthesis of TCR cDNA relied on 5'RACE template switching, a step that introduced a universal primer site along with unique molecular identifiers. Priming for cDNA synthesis came from both the TCR alpha and TCR beta constant segments. Library amplification involved two PCR steps, and the second step added sample barcodes and sequencing adapters. Sequencing of libraries was performed on Illumina HiSeq 2500 (2x100 bp) or NovaSeq (2x150 bp). Concerning the study's data processing: Demultiplexing of reads and collapsing into UMI consensus sequences were performed with MIGEC, and V(D)J alignment was carried out with MiXCR. Using edgeR on replicate PBMC samples, clonotypes were called vaccine-responding if FDR was below 0.01 and the log2 fold change was above 5 up to day 15. Bulk clonotypes were assigned CD4 or CD8 identity according to which sequenced CD4 or CD8 repertoire held them at higher abundance. TCRdb trimmed public reads at Q25 via fastp, called clones via MiXCR and kept in-frame beta chains. Rows with one shared CDR3 protein collapse into an entry with the most common genes and DNA. The V and J calls follow TCRdb's processing rather than the paper's. The sample data list approximately 120,000 distinct CDR3 sequences, and 6% to 8% of these were observed just once. The ten largest account for nearly 2.5% of the sample.

This record belongs to a study of T cells after yellow fever vaccination (dated by TCRdb to the late 2010s). About the study as a whole: The SMART-Seq v4 Ultra Low Input RNA kit was used to prepare libraries from fractions with low cell numbers. Bulk TCR alpha and beta repertoires were sequenced longitudinally to track T-cell clones before and after primary and booster YFV17D yellow fever vaccination. Two healthy male donors, one aged 18 to 30 and one aged 30 to 40 years, made up the cohort. Blood was drawn at multiple timepoints before and after primary and secondary immunization, with bulk PBMC replicates and cell subsets isolated.

Trimming removed 4 bases from V and 9 bases from J, leaving 13 bases between the germline ends. In the germline V gene, CDR1 corresponds to SGHTA and CDR2 to FQGNSA. From its cysteine to its phenylalanine, the CDR3 spans 14 amino acids. The read is trimmed to its CDR3 DNA, 42 bases read in frame from base 1. The meaning of the sample's treatment or condition label: live attenuated yellow fever vaccine strain. A standard Ficoll-Paque protocol was used to isolate PBMCs from peripheral blood. CD4 and CD8 T-cell fractions were isolated with Dynabeads CD4 and CD8 positive selection kits. TriZol was used to extract RNA from bulk PBMCs, from CD4 and CD8 fractions, and from dextramer-positive and dextramer-negative fractions. Points the paper makes about the study in general: Most clones expanded after primary vaccination were re-detected after the booster (approximately 96% of CD4 and approximately 89% of CD8), suggesting broad memory maintenance. Because the study included only two donors, the extent to which the findings can be generalized is limited. A small share of clonotypes was detected in both CD4 and CD8 compartments, with the overlap likely arising from convergent recombination. Compared with the primary T-cell response, the secondary T-cell response was weaker but faster, peaking on day 5 rather than day 15. FACS-sorted repertoires could contain abundant contaminating clonotypes from the bulk population, so computational filtering was required.

The sequence is built from TRBV7-2 and TRBJ1-6; the D gene remains uncertain. The TCR sequence derives from a man between 18 and 29 years old who received the YFV17D yellow fever vaccine. The specimen comprised CD4+ T cells sorted from PBMCs, sampled more than 8 days after the first yellow fever vaccination. This receptor has the CDR3 CASSSPDGSSPLHF. The sequence in DNA is TGTGCCAGCAGCTCACCGGACGGTAGTTCACCCCTCCACTTT.